This TCR beta chain was retrieved from a study of T cell responses to AZD1222 COVID-19 vaccine (dated by TCRdb to about 2021). Study-level background: Because spike-specific TCR depth and breadth did not differ between the two schedules, AZD1222 recipients who got a second dose at roughly 4 weeks were pooled with those who got a second dose at roughly 12 weeks. TCR sequencing was performed for over 230 trial participants, of whom some 200 were given two doses of AZD1222 and around 25 were given two doses of MenACWY control vaccine. Trial participants were enrolled into age subgroups of 18-55, 56-69 and 70-plus years, which contained about 160, 30 and 59 TCR-sequenced participants, respectively. Study-wide findings and limitations: Conclusions about previously exposed vaccinees are limited because only a handful of AZD1222 recipients were SARS-CoV-2 seropositive at baseline. The vaccine-associated CD4 TCRs covered the entire spike protein, and the dominant responses fell in regions 160-218 and 743-854. The 56-69-year group was small, and its depth increase did not reach significance, likely because of low power. Reportedly, almost half of the unique spike-specific TCRs recognized epitopes lying outside the regions that are mutated in the B.1.351 and B.1.1.7 variants. After two AZD1222 doses, both the breadth and the depth of spike-specific TCRs were significantly higher than at day 0 and than in MenACWY recipients. Most participants were white British and females outnumbered males, and the authors suggested that clonal diversity may have been underestimated. Because no day 14 peak-response samples were available, the repertoires could be characterized only after the peak T cell response.

The CDR3 spans 15 residues, from the cysteine through the phenylalanine. Solely the CDR3 DNA is kept, with 45 bases framed from the first base. The junction shows trimming of 2 bases on V and 4 bases on J, plus 13 bases between the germline ends. The germline V gene gives CDR1 as SGDLS and CDR2 as YYNGEE. The CDR3 regions of human TCRbeta chains were analyzed by immunosequencing. The study's own analysis went as follows. Repertoire TCRs were matched against a reference library of SARS-CoV-2-specific TCRs generated with the MIRA antigen-specificity platform. Breadth was defined as the fraction of unique TCRs that were SARS-CoV-2-associated, and depth was defined as the fraction of total T cells that were SARS-CoV-2-associated. Using the MIRA data, every spike-specific TCR was mapped to the spike region that the TCR reacted to and assigned to either a CD4 or a CD8 class. Log10-transformed breadth and depth values were compared by one-way ANOVA with Sidak's multiple comparisons tests. TCRdb's version of the immuneACCESS table is confined to in-frame rearrangements and falls short of the full clone set. An unresolved V gene accounts for under half of the shortfall where checked; the remainder is of unknown origin. That table supplies the V and J calls and clone size; D and trimming were determined from the DNA. The sample has approximately 100,000 clones on record, 90% to 95% of them singletons. 6.5% to 9.5% of the sample comes from the top ten.

In light of the paper, this sample's time point label describes: baseline before first vaccination. The vaccinee samples were drawn from two UK trials, COV001 and COV002, one of which was a single-blind randomized controlled phase 2/3 trial testing AZD1222 (ChAdOx1 nCoV-19) in healthy adults. Trial participant PBMC samples were collected at day 0 and day 28 after the second dose for TCRbeta chain sequencing. Regarding this clone: No cognate antigen has been identified for it. No base-level quality is on record; no much larger clone is a single base apart.

The starting material was peripheral blood, obtained on day 0 of AZD1222 vaccination. The source of this sequence is an adult in good health. The chain was built from TRBV9 and TRBJ2-1; D gene: possibly TRBD1, on 6 matching bases. In nucleotide form, the sequence is TGTGCCAGCAGCGTCGGGACAAGGGGATACAATGAGCAGTTCTTC. It encodes CASSVGTRGYNEQFF. Reference TRBV9 and TRBJ2-1 genes cover what lies past the CDR3, so the full variable domain is DSGVTQTPKHLITATGQRVTLRCSPRSGDLSVYWYQQSLDQGLQFLIQYYNGEERAKGNILERFSAQQFPDLHSELNLSSLELGDSALYFCASSVGTRGYNEQFFGPGTRLTVL.